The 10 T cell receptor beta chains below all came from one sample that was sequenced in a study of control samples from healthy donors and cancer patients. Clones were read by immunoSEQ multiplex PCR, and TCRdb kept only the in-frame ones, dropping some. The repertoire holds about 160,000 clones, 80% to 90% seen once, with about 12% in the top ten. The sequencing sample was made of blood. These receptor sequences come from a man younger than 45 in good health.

The CDR3 is CATSDSGTDTQYF. DNA of the CDR3: TGTGCCACCAGTGATTCGGGCACAGATACGCAGTATTTT. This chain links TRBV24-1 with TRBJ2-3; no firm D call. The CDR3 is 13 amino acids. Trimming stripped 2 bases from V and 1 base from J, with 3 bases between. CDR1 is KGHDR and CDR2 is SFDVKD in the germline V gene.

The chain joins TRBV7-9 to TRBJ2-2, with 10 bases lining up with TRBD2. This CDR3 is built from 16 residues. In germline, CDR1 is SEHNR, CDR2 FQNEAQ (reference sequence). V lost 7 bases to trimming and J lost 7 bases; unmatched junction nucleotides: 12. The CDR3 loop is CASTPLSGGVIGELFF. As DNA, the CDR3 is TGTGCCAGCACTCCACTAAGCGGGGGGGTCATCGGGGAGCTGTTTTTT.

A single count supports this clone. The CDR3 coding sequence is TGTGCCAGCAGTTATCTGGTTTGGGGCACAGATACGCAGTATTTT. This encodes CASSYLVWGTDTQYF. J is TRBJ2-3 and V is TRBV28; D is undetermined. The V gene lost 4 bases and the J gene lost 1 base, with 12 bases spanning the gap. Germline-derived CDR1 and CDR2 are MDHEN and SYDVKM. The CDR3 has 15 residues.

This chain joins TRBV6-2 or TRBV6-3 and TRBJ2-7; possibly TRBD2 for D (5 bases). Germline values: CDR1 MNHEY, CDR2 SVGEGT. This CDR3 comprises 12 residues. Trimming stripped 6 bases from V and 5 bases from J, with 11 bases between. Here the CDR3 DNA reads TGTGCCAGCAGCAAACTAGGCCACGAGCAGTACTTC. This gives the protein CASSKLGHEQYF.

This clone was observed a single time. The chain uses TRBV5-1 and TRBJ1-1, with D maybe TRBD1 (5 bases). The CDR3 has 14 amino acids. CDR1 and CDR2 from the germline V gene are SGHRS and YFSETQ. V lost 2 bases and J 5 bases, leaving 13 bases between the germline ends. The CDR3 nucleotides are TGCGCCAGCAGCTTTGTCCAGGGCGGGACTGAAGCTTTCTTT. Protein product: CASSFVQGGTEAFF.

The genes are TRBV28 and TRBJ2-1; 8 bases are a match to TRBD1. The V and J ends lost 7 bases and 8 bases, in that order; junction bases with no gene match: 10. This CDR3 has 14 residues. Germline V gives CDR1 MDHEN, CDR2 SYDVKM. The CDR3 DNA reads TGTGCCAGCACCGCGGACAGGGTTAACGATGAGCAGTTCTTC. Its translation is CASTADRVNDEQFF. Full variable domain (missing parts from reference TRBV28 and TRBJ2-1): DVKVTQSSRYLVKRTGEKVFLECVQDMDHENMFWYRQDPGLGLRLIYFSYDVKMKEKGDIPEGYSVSREKKERFSLILESASTNQTSMYLCASTADRVNDEQFFGPGTRLTVL.

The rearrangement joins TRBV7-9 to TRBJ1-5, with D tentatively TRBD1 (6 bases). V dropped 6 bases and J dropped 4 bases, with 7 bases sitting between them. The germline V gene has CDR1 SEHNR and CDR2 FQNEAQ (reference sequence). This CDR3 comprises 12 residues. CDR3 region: CASSQGNQPQHF. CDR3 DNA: TGTGCCAGCAGTCAGGGGAATCAGCCCCAGCATTTT.

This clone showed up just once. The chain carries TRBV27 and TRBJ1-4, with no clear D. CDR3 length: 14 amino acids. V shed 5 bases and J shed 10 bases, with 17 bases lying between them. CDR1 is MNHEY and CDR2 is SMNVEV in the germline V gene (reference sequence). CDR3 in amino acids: CASSLAPRTGKLFF. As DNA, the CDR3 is TGTGCCAGCAGTCTCGCCCCCCGTACGGGAAAACTGTTTTTT.

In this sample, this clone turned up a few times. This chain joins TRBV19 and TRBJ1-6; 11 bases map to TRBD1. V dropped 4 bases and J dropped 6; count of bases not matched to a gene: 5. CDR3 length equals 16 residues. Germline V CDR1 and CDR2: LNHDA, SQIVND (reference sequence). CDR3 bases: TGTGCCAGTAGTAGGGGACAGGGGGTCGGTAATTCACCCCTCCACTTT. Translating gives CASSRGQGVGNSPLHF.

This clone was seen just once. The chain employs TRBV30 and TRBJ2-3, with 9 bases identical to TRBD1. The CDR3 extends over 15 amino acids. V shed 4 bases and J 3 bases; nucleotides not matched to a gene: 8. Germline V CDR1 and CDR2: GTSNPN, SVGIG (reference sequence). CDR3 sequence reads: CAWTPGQGRTDTQYF. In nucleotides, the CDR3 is TGTGCCTGGACTCCGGGACAGGGTAGGACAGATACGCAGTATTTT. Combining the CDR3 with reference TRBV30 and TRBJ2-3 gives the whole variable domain SQTIHQWPATLVQPVGSPLSLECTVEGTSNPNLYWYRQAAGRGLQLLFYSVGIGQISSEVPQNLSASRPQDRQFILSSKKLLLSDSGFYLCAWTPGQGRTDTQYFGPGTRLTVL.